Sequencing of this T cell receptor (beta chain) was carried out in a study of cytomegalovirus exposure and HLA in healthy donors. Study information: The roughly 100 million unique TCR beta sequences, from approximately 170 million T cells, were found by an earlier analysis.

Primers for the PCR totalled 60 Vbeta and 13 Jbeta. As handled by the study authors: Around 83 million unique TCR beta chains, 8.5 million to 14 million shared, were counted in a later analysis. Method: immunoSEQ multiplex PCR; TCRdb's copy keeps in-frame clones and lacks some. That table supplies the V and J calls and clone size; D and trimming were determined from the DNA. This sample has 95,000 to 110,000 clones, with around three quarters found just once. Germline lookup yields CDR1 SGDLS and CDR2 YYNGEE. The CDR3 covers 15 residues. J was trimmed by 7 bases and V by 3 bases; bases with no gene match: 10.

The sample taken for sequencing was PBMCs. The gene calls are TRBV9 and TRBJ2-7, with 10 bases that match TRBD2. This receptor was taken from a man aged 45 to 65 in good health and CMV-seropositive. The CDR3 DNA follows: TGTGCCAGCAGCGGACAAGCGGGAGGGCCGGGAGAGCAGTACTTC. Residues: CASSGQAGGPGEQYF.